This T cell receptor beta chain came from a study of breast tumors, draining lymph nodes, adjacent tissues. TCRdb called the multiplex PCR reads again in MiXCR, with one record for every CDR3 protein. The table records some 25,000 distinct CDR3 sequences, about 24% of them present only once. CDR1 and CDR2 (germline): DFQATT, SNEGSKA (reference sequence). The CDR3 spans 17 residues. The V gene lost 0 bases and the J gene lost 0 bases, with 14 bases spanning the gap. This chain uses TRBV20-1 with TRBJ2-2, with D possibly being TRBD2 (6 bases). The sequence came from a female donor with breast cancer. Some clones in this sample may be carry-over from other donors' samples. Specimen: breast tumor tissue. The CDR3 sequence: CSARDSGAPTNTGELFF. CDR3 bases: TGCAGTGCTAGAGATTCGGGAGCGCCGACGAACACCGGGGAGCTGTTTTTT.